The 8 T cell receptor beta chains listed next were all sequenced from one sample in a study of T cell responses to AZD1222 COVID-19 vaccine. TCRdb's table, derived via immunoSEQ multiplex PCR, lists solely in-frame clones and lacks some. Of around 120,000 clones listed, more than 85% are singletons. This specimen was peripheral blood, taken on day 0 of AZD1222 vaccination. These receptors originate from an adult in good health.

CDR3 sequence (DNA): TGTGCCAGCAGTGACACCCGGCCGCTGTTTTTT. Translation gives CASSDTRPLFF. This chain joins TRBV2 and TRBJ1-4; D is undetermined. Per the germline V gene, CDR1 is SNHLY and CDR2 is FYNNEI. Deletions cut 3 bases from V and 14 bases from J, with 10 bases between. This CDR3 has 11 amino acids.

The CDR3 DNA reads TGTGCCAGCAGCCTTTGGACACGTCAAGAGACCCAGTACTTC. Its translation: CASSLWTRQETQYF. The chain has TRBV7-2 and TRBJ2-5; D perhaps matches TRBD1 (5 bases). The CDR3 spans 14 residues. Germline V lookup: CDR1 SGHTA, CDR2 FQGNSA. V was clipped by 5 bases and J by 2 bases, with 12 bases between them. Based on the CDR3 plus reference TRBV7-2 and TRBJ2-5, the full variable domain is GAGVSQSPSNKVTEKGKDVELRCDPISGHTALYWYRQSLGQGLEFLIYFQGNSAPDKSGLPSDRFSAERTGGSVSTLTIQRTQQEDSAVYLCASSLWTRQETQYFGPGTRLLVL.

The CDR3 spells CASLAEYLGQPQHF. CDR3 bases: TGTGCCAGCCTGGCGGAGTATTTGGGTCAGCCCCAGCATTTT. The rearrangement links TRBV2 to TRBJ1-5; no clear D. Germline values: CDR1 SNHLY, CDR2 FYNNEI. The CDR3 length is 14 residues. With 8 bases removed from V and 6 bases from J, the gap between germline ends came to 17 bases.

The chain links TRBV3-1 (or the pseudogene TRBV3-2) to TRBJ1-3, with D uncertain. Germline V gene data show CDR1 as LGHDT and CDR2 as YNNKEL (reference sequence). V was pared by 4 bases and J by 4 bases, with 8 bases between. CDR3 length equals 13 residues. The CDR3 loop reads CASSPSGGNTIYF. Here the CDR3 DNA reads TGTGCCAGCAGCCCCTCGGGGGGAAACACCATATATTTT.

This sequence joins TRBV7-8 and TRBJ2-7; a weak D match, TRBD1 (7 bases). The V and J ends lost 5 bases and 7 bases respectively, with 24 bases between them. The germline CDR1 and CDR2 sequences are SGHVS and FQNEAQ. CDR3 length: 16 amino acids. The CDR3 DNA follows: TGTGCCAGCAGCCGCCCAAGGACAGGCCAGGGAGGAGAGCAGTACTTC. Protein: CASSRPRTGQGGEQYF.

V and J are TRBV18 and TRBJ1-1, with TRBD1 matching over 8 bases. The CDR3 is made up of 12 amino acids. The germline CDR1 and CDR2 sequences are KGHSH and LQKENI. J was trimmed by 7 bases and V by 2 bases; bases with no gene match: 0. Here the CDR3 reads CASSPGQGEAFF. CDR3 coding DNA: TGTGCCAGCTCACCAGGACAGGGTGAAGCTTTCTTT.

This rearrangement joins TRBV11-3 to TRBJ2-1; either TRBD1 or TRBD2 may supply D (5 bases each). The ends were cut back, 2 bases at V and 5 bases at J, with 10 bases in the middle. Germline V gene sequence: CDR1 SGHNT, CDR2 YENEEA. The CDR3 length is 14 residues. The CDR3 DNA reads TGTGCCAGCAGCTTACGGGACCTCGACAATGAGCAGTTCTTC. It codes for CASSLRDLDNEQFF.

The chain couples TRBV7-2 to TRBJ2-5, with 7 nucleotides matching TRBD1. The CDR3 spans 14 residues. The V gene end was trimmed by 7 bases and the J gene end by 7 bases; junction bases not matched to a gene: 12. Germline V gene data show CDR1 as SGHTA and CDR2 as FQGNSA. The CDR3 protein is CASNEQGDPGTQYF. For the CDR3, the DNA is TGTGCCAGCAACGAGCAGGGGGATCCGGGGACCCAGTACTTC.